This T cell receptor beta chain was profiled in a study of T cell changes during pregnancy in multiple sclerosis. This CDR3 has 15 amino acids. V was pared by 0 bases and J by 3 bases, with 11 bases between. Germline lookup yields CDR1 MNHEY and CDR2 SVGAGI. The assay was immunoSEQ multiplex PCR, and TCRdb's table has in-frame clones only and misses some. The top ten clones hold around 0.64% of a sample with tens of thousands of clones, roughly 89% of them seen once. The material was peripheral blood, obtained in the third trimester of pregnancy. This sequence originates from a female donor in good health, enrolled as a control in a pregnancy study. The chain joins TRBV6-5 to TRBJ1-1; D gene unclear. Written as DNA, the CDR3 is TGTGCCAGCAGTTACTCGTACAGTAAGGACACTGAAGCTTTCTTT. Translating gives CASSYSYSKDTEAFF.